The next 5 T cell receptor beta chains were all read from a single sample in a study of CD4+ T cells in melanoma. Clones were read by immunoSEQ multiplex PCR, and TCRdb kept only the in-frame ones, dropping some. The table shows 8,500 to 10,000 clones, with 73% occurring only once. The sequenced material came from cells from a culture (not recorded whether cultured in vitro). The receptor source for this set is a human donor with melanoma.

This clone is judged medium-sized. The V gene is TRBV7-7, the J gene TRBJ2-3, with D unresolved. Germline V CDR1 and CDR2: SSHAT, FNYEAQ (reference sequence). The length of the CDR3 is 13 residues. The germline V and J ends were trimmed by 0 bases and 6 bases, with 7 bases remaining between them. CDR3 amino acids: CASSLARRDTQYF. In DNA form, the CDR3 reads TGTGCCAGCAGCTTAGCGCGAAGGGATACGCAGTATTTT.

J is TRBJ1-5 and V is TRBV5-6; no definite D call. The CDR3 is made up of 13 amino acids. Trimming removed 2 bases from V and 1 base from J, with 4 bases in between. Germline CDR1 reads SGHDT; CDR2 reads YYEEEE. The CDR3 region has the DNA TGTGCCAGCAGCTTCGGGAGCAATCAGCCCCAGCATTTT. Its protein is CASSFGSNQPQHF.

The chain employs TRBV19 and TRBJ2-7; no clear D. The ends were cut back, 1 base at V and 0 bases at J, with 13 bases in the middle. The CDR3 is 16 amino acids. Germline V lookup: CDR1 LNHDA, CDR2 SQIVND (reference sequence). Written as DNA, the CDR3 is TGTGCCAGTAGTATAGTGACCGCAAGGAGCTCCTACGAGCAGTACTTC. It specifies CASSIVTARSSYEQYF.

The genes are TRBV15 and TRBJ2-3, with unresolved D. The germline V gene encodes CDR1 LNHNV and CDR2 YYDKDF (reference sequence). The CDR3 length is 19 residues. The V end was cut by 0 bases, the J end by 0 bases, with 19 bases between. CDR3 sequence (DNA): TGTGCCACCAGCAGAGATTCGGCTACGAGGCTAACGAGCACAGATACGCAGTATTTT. It translates to CATSRDSATRLTSTDTQYF.

V and J are TRBV9 and TRBJ1-1; a weak D match, TRBD1 (5 bases). V was cut by 0 bases and J by 4 bases, with 13 bases left in between. There are 15 residues in the CDR3. Germline V lookup: CDR1 SGDLS, CDR2 YYNGEE. This chain's CDR3 is CASSVVGVLGTEAFF. Here the CDR3 DNA reads TGTGCCAGCAGCGTAGTGGGGGTTTTGGGCACTGAAGCTTTCTTT.